The 9 T cell receptor beta chains below come from one sample, sequenced in a study of cytomegalovirus exposure and HLA in healthy donors. Use of 60 Vbeta and 13 Jbeta primers characterized the PCR. TCRdb's table, derived via immunoSEQ multiplex PCR, lists solely in-frame clones and lacks some. The sample shows a few hundred thousand clones, under 90% of them seen only once. The sample taken for sequencing was PBMCs. These receptors originate from a girl aged 2 to 10 in good health and CMV-seronegative.

V and J are TRBV28 and TRBJ1-6; 8 nucleotides agree with TRBD1. The CDR3 loop spans 15 amino acids. J gave up 4 bases and V 7 bases, and 6 bases lay outside the gene matches. Germline V gene data show CDR1 as MDHEN and CDR2 as SYDVKM. The CDR3 reads CASKPGGFYNSPLHF. The CDR3 region has the DNA TGTGCCAGCAAACCAGGGGGCTTTTATAATTCACCCCTCCACTTT. Full variable domain (rest looked up from reference TRBV28 and TRBJ1-6): DVKVTQSSRYLVKRTGEKVFLECVQDMDHENMFWYRQDPGLGLRLIYFSYDVKMKEKGDIPEGYSVSREKKERFSLILESASTNQTSMYLCASKPGGFYNSPLHFGNGTRLTVT.

The V gene is TRBV28, the J gene TRBJ2-1, with TRBD1 matching 10 bases. The junction had 2 bases not matched to a gene; V was cut back by 3 bases and J by 6 bases. The CDR3 has 14 amino acids. Germline assignment: CDR1 MDHEN and CDR2 SYDVKM. This CDR3 is CASSFRTGGNEQFF. CDR3 DNA sequence: TGTGCCAGCAGTTTCCGGACAGGGGGCAATGAGCAGTTCTTC.

A few counts support this clone. The rearrangement joins TRBV4-2 to TRBJ2-5; D call uncertain. TRBJ2-7 matches the DNA end more closely, so the J call is doubtful. The CDR3 extends over 14 amino acids. CDR1 and CDR2 from the germline V gene are LGHNA and YNFKEQ. The CDR3 is CASSQETTSYEQYF. The CDR3 coding sequence is TGTGCCAGCAGCCAAGAGACAACATCCTACGAGCAGTACTTC.

J is TRBJ2-1 and V is TRBV19; TRBD2 aligns across 9 bases. Germline assignment: CDR1 LNHDA and CDR2 SQIVND (reference sequence). The CDR3 runs 16 residues. The V gene end was trimmed by 3 bases and the J gene end by 7 bases; junction bases not matched to a gene: 10. CDR3 sequence reads: CASSMVSSGRWNEQFF. The CDR3 bases are TGTGCCAGTAGTATGGTCTCCAGCGGGAGGTGGAATGAGCAGTTCTTC.

This sequence joins TRBV6-6 and TRBJ2-6; no reliable D call. The CDR3 is 15 amino acids. The V gene lost 2 bases and the J gene lost 1 base, with 6 bases spanning the gap. Germline V gives CDR1 MNHNY, CDR2 SVGAGI (reference sequence). CDR3 loop: CASSYPNSGANVLTF. The CDR3 bases are TGTGCCAGCAGTTACCCCAATTCTGGGGCCAACGTCCTGACTTTC.

The V gene is TRBV28, the J gene TRBJ2-3, with D possibly being TRBD1 (5 bases). Per germline, CDR1 MDHEN and CDR2 SYDVKM. This CDR3 has 17 amino acids. V was shortened by 2 bases and J by 4 bases, with 19 bases between the two germline ends. The CDR3, as DNA: TGTGCCAGCAGTTTAAGGCAGGGATCCATGAGAGCAGATACGCAGTATTTT. It yields the protein CASSLRQGSMRADTQYF. Filled out from reference TRBV28 and TRBJ2-3, the complete variable domain reads DVKVTQSSRYLVKRTGEKVFLECVQDMDHENMFWYRQDPGLGLRLIYFSYDVKMKEKGDIPEGYSVSREKKERFSLILESASTNQTSMYLCASSLRQGSMRADTQYFGPGTRLTVL.

The chain carries TRBV11-2 and TRBJ2-7; TRBD1 matches 7 bases. This CDR3 contains 15 residues. Germline V lookup: CDR1 SGHAT, CDR2 FQNNGV. J was trimmed by 7 bases and V by 3 bases; bases with no gene match: 12. The CDR3 DNA reads as TGTGCCAGCAGCTTTAGAGAGAGGGGGCAGTTTGAGCAGTACTTC. This sequence encodes CASSFRERGQFEQYF.

This sequence joins TRBV5-1 and TRBJ2-1, with 9 bases identical to TRBD2. The germline CDR1 and CDR2 sequences are SGHRS and YFSETQ. The CDR3 totals 16 residues. V gave up 0 bases and J gave up 8 bases; unmatched junction bases: 9. This chain's CDR3 is CASSLGGAGGRYEQFF. DNA for the CDR3: TGCGCCAGCAGCTTGGGTGGCGCGGGGGGGCGGTATGAGCAGTTCTTC.

The J gene is TRBJ2-3, the V gene TRBV28; 9 bases are shared with TRBD2. The V gene end was trimmed by 1 base and the J gene end by 8 bases; junction bases not matched to a gene: 4. Germline V gives CDR1 MDHEN, CDR2 SYDVKM. The CDR3 covers 14 residues. In DNA form, the CDR3 reads TGTGCCAGCAGTTTATCCCGACTAGCGGCTACGCAGTATTTT. It encodes CASSLSRLAATQYF.